This T cell receptor (beta chain) was profiled in a study of blood T cells in healthy people across ages. The CDR3 consists of 15 residues. V lost 4 bases, J lost 0 bases, and 5 bases stayed unmatched. CDR1 MNHEY and CDR2 SMNVEV come from the germline V gene (reference sequence). PCR was performed a second time for about 7 to 11 cycles using a sample-barcoded 5' primer and a J-beta primer mix. TCRdb re-derived calls from the 5' RACE reads in MiXCR, one entry per CDR3 protein. The table records hundreds of thousands of distinct CDR3 sequences, about 20% of them present only once. Study-level findings and limits: Diversity figures based on one million T cells were deemed too low.

This clonotype has only a few counts. As yet, its antigen is unknown. Sequencing was performed on blood. J is TRBJ1-2 and V is TRBV27, with 7 nucleotides matching TRBD1. This receptor was identified in a man in his sixties or seventies in good health. Written as DNA, the CDR3 is TGTGCCAGCAGTTCCTGGACAGGCCCTAACTATGGCTACACCTTC. Translation gives CASSSWTGPNYGYTF.